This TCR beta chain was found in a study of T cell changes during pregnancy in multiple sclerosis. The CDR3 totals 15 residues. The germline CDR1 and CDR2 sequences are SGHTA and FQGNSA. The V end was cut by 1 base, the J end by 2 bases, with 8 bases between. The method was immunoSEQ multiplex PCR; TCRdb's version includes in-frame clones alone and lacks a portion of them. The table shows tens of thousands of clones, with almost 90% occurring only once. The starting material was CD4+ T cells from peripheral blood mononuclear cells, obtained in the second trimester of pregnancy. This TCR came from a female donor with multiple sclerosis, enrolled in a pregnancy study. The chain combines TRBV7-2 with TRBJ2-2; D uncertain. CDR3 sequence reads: CASSLGLLNTGELFF. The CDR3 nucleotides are TGTGCCAGCAGCTTAGGACTCCTAAACACCGGGGAGCTGTTTTTT.